The text below deals with one T cell receptor beta chain. Antigen specificity is unknown. Profiled with immunoSEQ multiplex PCR; TCRdb holds only in-frame clones, not every one. The table records about 140,000 clones, roughly 88% of them present only once. CDR1 is SGHRS and CDR2 is YFSETQ in the germline V gene. Trimming shortened V by 4 bases and J by 0 bases, and 10 bases separated the two germline ends. The CDR3 is made up of 14 amino acids. The sample is drawn from a study of T cell responses to AZD1222 COVID-19 vaccine. Regarding the study as a whole: Spike regions recognized by vaccine-associated CD4 TCRs spanned the protein, led by 160-218 and 743-854. A reported finding is that nearly half of spike-specific TCRs target unmutated variant regions. Of the AZD1222 recipients, only 6 or 7 were seropositive at baseline. It should be noted that donors were predominantly white British and more often female, and clonal diversity was possibly underestimated.

The sequencing used peripheral blood, collected 28 days after the second AZD1222 dose. The receptor comes from an adult who received the AZD1222 COVID-19 vaccine. The V call is TRBV5-1, the J call TRBJ1-1, with D perhaps TRBD1 (5 bases). Here the CDR3 DNA reads TGCGCCAGCAGCGTGGGGGGGATGAACACTGAAGCTTTCTTT. Amino acid sequence: CASSVGGMNTEAFF.